The 3 T cell receptor beta chains below come from one sample, sequenced in a study of blood T cell repertoires in COVID-19. Using immunoSEQ multiplex PCR, the repertoire was profiled, and TCRdb retains in-frame clones only, with some absent. The data hold 150,000 to 200,000 clones, with more than 65% observed a single time. The sequenced sample was PBMCs or T cells enriched from blood (not recorded which). The receptors stem from a man over 45 who had recovered from COVID-19.

This clone appeared a single time. The chain recombines TRBV11-2 with TRBJ2-6; D is possibly TRBD1 (6 bases). Germline CDR1 reads SGHAT; CDR2 reads FQNNGV. The CDR3 runs 16 residues. V lost 3 bases, J lost 4 bases, and 13 bases lay in between. Here the CDR3 reads CASSFFQGMGANVLTF. CDR3 bases: TGTGCCAGCAGCTTCTTCCAGGGGATGGGGGCCAACGTCCTGACTTTC. Supplemented by reference TRBV11-2 and TRBJ2-6, the full variable domain reads EAGVAQSPRYKIIEKRQSVAFWCNPISGHATLYWYQQILGQGPKLLIQFQNNGVVDDSQLPKDRFSAERLKGVDSTLKIQPAKLEDSAVYLCASSFFQGMGANVLTFGAGSRLTVL.

A few counts support this clone. The chain joins TRBV11-2 to TRBJ1-4; TRBD1 agrees at 8 bases. This CDR3 comprises 14 residues. Germline lookup yields CDR1 SGHAT and CDR2 FQNNGV. Trimming cost V 5 bases and J 8 bases; bases outside gene matches: 7. The CDR3 DNA reads as TGTGCCAGCAGCGCGGACAGGGTGGGCGAAAAACTGTTTTTT. Protein: CASSADRVGEKLFF.

The CDR3 here is CASSQRLHATGELFF. The CDR3 DNA reads TGTGCCAGCAGCCAACGTCTTCACGCGACCGGGGAGCTGTTTTTT. The V gene is TRBV3-1 (or the pseudogene TRBV3-2), the J gene TRBJ2-2; D is unresolved. The germline V and J ends were trimmed by 2 bases and 5 bases, with 12 bases remaining between them. Germline CDR1 is LGHDT and CDR2 is YNNKEL (reference sequence). The CDR3 covers 15 residues.